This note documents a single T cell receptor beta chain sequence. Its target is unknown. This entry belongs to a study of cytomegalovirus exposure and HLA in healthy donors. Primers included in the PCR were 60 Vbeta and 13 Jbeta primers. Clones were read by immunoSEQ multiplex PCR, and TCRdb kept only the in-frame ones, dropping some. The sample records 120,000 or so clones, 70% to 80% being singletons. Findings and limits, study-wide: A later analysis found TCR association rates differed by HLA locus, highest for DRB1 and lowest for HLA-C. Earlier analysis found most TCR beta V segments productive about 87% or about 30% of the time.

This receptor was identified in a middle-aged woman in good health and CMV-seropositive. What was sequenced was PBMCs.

The CDR3 DNA follows: TGTGCCTGGGGAACCCGACTAGCGGGACCAGATACGCAGTATTTT. It is translated as CAWGTRLAGPDTQYF. This chain connects TRBV30 to TRBJ2-3, with TRBD2 matching 11 bases. Germline CDR1 and CDR2: GTSNPN and SVGIG (reference sequence). J gave up 4 bases and V 5 bases, and 8 bases lay outside the gene matches. The CDR3 contains 15 residues. The entire variable domain, with the rest obtained from reference TRBV30 and TRBJ2-3, is as follows: SQTIHQWPATLVQPVGSPLSLECTVEGTSNPNLYWYRQAAGRGLQLLFYSVGIGQISSEVPQNLSASRPQDRQFILSSKKLLLSDSGFYLCAWGTRLAGPDTQYFGPGTRLTVL.